This T cell receptor beta chain originates from a study of cytomegalovirus exposure and HLA in healthy donors. Vbeta (60) and Jbeta (13) primers were used in the PCR. This table comes from immunoSEQ multiplex PCR, and its TCRdb copy is limited to in-frame clones, with some not included. This sample has 110,000 or so clones, with over 60% found just once. The V end lost 7 bases, the J end lost 8 bases, and 14 bases lay between the germline ends. Germline loops: CDR1 GTSNPN, CDR2 SVGIG (reference sequence). The CDR3 contains 11 residues. This chain uses TRBV30 with TRBJ1-2; no clear D gene. This TCR came from a man between 18 and 35 years old in good health and CMV-seropositive. The sequencing input was PBMCs. CDR3 residues: CASYRQRGYTF. The CDR3 nucleotides are TGTGCCTCTTATCGACAACGGGGCTACACCTTC. Using reference TRBV30 and TRBJ1-2 for the parts outside the CDR3, the full variable domain is SQTIHQWPATLVQPVGSPLSLECTVEGTSNPNLYWYRQAAGRGLQLLFYSVGIGQISSEVPQNLSASRPQDRQFILSSKKLLLSDSGFYLCASYRQRGYTFGSGTRLTVV.